This T cell receptor beta chain was captured by sequencing in a study of cytomegalovirus exposure and HLA in healthy donors. Study conclusions and caveats: Several of the most significant clusters appeared linked to common viral pathogens, based on a later analysis. In a later analysis, a missense DCLRE1C variant was linked to TCR beta V- and J-gene trimming. In a later analysis, HLA-associated TCR beta chains were more clonally expanded than equally common others.

Trimming cost V 1 base and J 2 bases, with 9 bases left between them. CDR1 is SGHVS and CDR2 is FNYEAQ in the germline V gene. CDR3 length: 15 residues. Vbeta (60) and Jbeta (13) primers were used in the PCR. Methods used by the authors: Roughly 10 million shared chains were among the about 80 million unique TCR beta chains that a later analysis counted. Sequencing was performed with immunoSEQ multiplex PCR; in TCRdb, only in-frame clones are kept and a portion is missing. The V and J calls and clone size were taken over from that table, and D and trimming were inferred from the DNA. The sample lists 90,000 to 100,000 clones, roughly three quarters occurring once. As to this clone: Its specificity is unknown.

This TCR was sampled from a female donor in good health and CMV-seronegative. Sequenced sample: PBMCs. The gene calls are TRBV7-6 and TRBJ1-5, with D perhaps matching TRBD1 (6 bases). The DNA for the CDR3 is TGTGCCAGCAGCTTAGGGGCAGGGGGCAATCAGCCCCAGCATTTT. Translation gives CASSLGAGGNQPQHF.